The present entry profiles one T cell receptor beta chain with its context. What it binds is unknown. The entry originates in a study of PD-L1 blockade in urothelial cancer. Findings and limits, study-wide: Better survival was predicted when blood TCR clonality before treatment fell below the median.

Repertoires were generated with immunoSEQ multiplex PCR, while TCRdb's copy carries only in-frame clones and drops some. The data hold 33,000 or so clones, with roughly 82% observed a single time. Trimming took 6 bases from V and 7 from J; bases not matched to a gene: 5. CDR3 length: 13 amino acids. The V gene's germline CDR1 is SQVTM and CDR2 ANQGSEA. Noted time point: pretreatment peripheral blood. Locally advanced or metastatic urothelial carcinoma affected the patients. Individual patients had between 1 and 8 samples, taken pretreatment and on-treatment. Here the sequenced sample was PBMCs, taken around atezolizumab (anti-PD-L1) treatment. This TCR derives from a man aged 55 to 69 with urothelial cancer. V gene TRBV29-1 combines with J gene TRBJ1-4; 10 bases fit TRBD1. The CDR3 spells CSVGQGIGEKLFF. The CDR3 nucleotides read TGCAGCGTGGGACAGGGGATAGGTGAAAAACTGTTTTTT.